These 29 T cell receptor beta chains share one sample of origin, sequenced in a study of blood T cell repertoires in COVID-19. Only in-frame clones appear in the TCRdb table, and some are missing; sequencing was by immunoSEQ multiplex PCR. The table shows about 260,000 clones, with more than 70% occurring only once. Sequenced sample: PBMCs or T cells enriched from blood (not recorded which). Receptor source: a woman aged 40-49 years with acute COVID-19.

This clone was counted only a few times. The CDR3 DNA reads TGCGCCAGCAGCTCTTGGACTAGCGATGCCAATGAGCAGTTCTTC. Amino acids: CASSSWTSDANEQFF. This sequence joins TRBV5-1 and TRBJ2-1; 9 bases are a match to TRBD2. Trimming cost V 3 bases and J 6 bases; bases outside gene matches: 7. Looked up from germline, CDR1 is SGHRS and CDR2 is YFSETQ. The CDR3 has 15 residues.

This chain connects TRBV3-1 (or the pseudogene TRBV3-2) to TRBJ2-5, with TRBD2 matching over 8 bases. Trimming removed 0 bases from V and 5 bases from J; junction bases left unmatched: 14. Germline-derived CDR1 and CDR2 are LGHDT and YNNKEL (reference sequence). This CDR3 has 18 residues. CDR3 protein: CASSQDRYHGTSSETQYF. The CDR3 nucleotides read TGTGCCAGCAGCCAAGATCGTTACCATGGGACTAGTAGTGAGACCCAGTACTTC.

The gene calls are TRBV28 and TRBJ1-5; 7 nucleotides align to TRBD1. The ends lost 2 bases at V and 5 bases at J; junction bases unmatched: 9. The length of the CDR3 is 16 residues. Germline-derived CDR1 and CDR2 are MDHEN and SYDVKM. CDR3 bases: TGTGCCAGCAGTTTAGGCGGAGGGGGCAACCATCAGCCCCAGCATTTT. It encodes CASSLGGGGNHQPQHF.

This clone was counted a single time. The chain has TRBV18 and TRBJ2-1; D is unresolved. Trimming removed 3 bases from V and 10 bases from J, with 7 bases in between. CDR3 length: 11 residues. The germline V gene has CDR1 KGHSH and CDR2 LQKENI. The CDR3 nucleotides read TGTGCCAGCTCACCGATTCAGGAGCAGTTCTTC. The encoded protein is CASSPIQEQFF.

The chain carries TRBV28 and TRBJ1-2, with 7 bases identical to TRBD1. This CDR3 is built from 17 residues. The germline V gene encodes CDR1 MDHEN and CDR2 SYDVKM. Unmatched junction bases numbered 16, after V lost 3 bases and J lost 6 bases. The CDR3 here is CASSLTPSGGVVDGYTF. CDR3 nucleotide sequence: TGTGCCAGCAGTTTGACCCCCTCAGGGGGAGTTGTCGATGGCTACACCTTC.

The chain combines TRBV4-1 with TRBJ2-5; TRBD2 aligns across 11 bases. CDR3 length: 15 amino acids. V lost 6 bases to trimming and J lost 4 bases; unmatched junction nucleotides: 7. Germline loops: CDR1 MGHRA, CDR2 YSYEKL. CDR3 sequence: CASSSSGRGGETQYF. CDR3 DNA: TGCGCCAGCAGTAGTAGCGGGAGGGGGGGAGAGACCCAGTACTTC.

V and J are TRBV27 and TRBJ1-1, with D hard to call. The germline gives CDR1 MNHEY, CDR2 SMNVEV (reference sequence). CDR3 size: 14 residues. The V and J ends lost 3 bases and 4 bases respectively, with 12 bases between them. In nucleotides, the CDR3 is TGTGCCAGCAGTTTGAAGGGAGCTCCCACTGAAGCTTTCTTT. Encoded protein: CASSLKGAPTEAFF.

This chain uses TRBV19 with TRBJ2-1, with a possible D match to TRBD2 (5 bases). The CDR3 has 14 residues. Germline values: CDR1 LNHDA, CDR2 SQIVND (reference sequence). Deletions cut 4 bases from V and 8 bases from J, with 15 bases between. Written as DNA, the CDR3 is TGTGCCAGTAGTAAGCAACTAGTGTTCTATGAGCAGTTCTTC. Its protein product is CASSKQLVFYEQFF.

The genes are TRBV7-2 and TRBJ2-1, with TRBD1 matching 9 bases. V trimming: 5 bases; J trimming: 3 bases; junction bases outside the gene matches: 5. The germline CDR1 and CDR2 sequences are SGHTA and FQGNSA. The CDR3 is 15 residues long. The CDR3 DNA reads TGTGCCAGCAGCCCGGACAGGGGCCTCTACAATGAGCAGTTCTTC. This sequence encodes CASSPDRGLYNEQFF.

The chain combines TRBV7-6 with TRBJ2-5; 14 bases fit TRBD2. The CDR3 covers 16 residues. Unmatched junction bases numbered 8, after V lost 5 bases and J lost 6 bases. Germline lookup yields CDR1 SGHVS and CDR2 FNYEAQ. The CDR3 loop is CASSPGTSGSAQTQYF. The CDR3 DNA reads as TGTGCCAGCAGCCCCGGGACTAGCGGGAGTGCACAGACCCAGTACTTC.

This chain connects TRBV5-1 to TRBJ2-5, with 12 bases lining up with TRBD2. The CDR3 is 17 residues long. Germline CDR1 and CDR2: SGHRS and YFSETQ. Unmatched junction bases numbered 10, after V lost 6 bases and J lost 1 base. The CDR3 coding sequence is TGCGCCAGCACACCCTCGACGACTAGCGGGAGCCAAGAGACCCAGTACTTC. Translated: CASTPSTTSGSQETQYF.

The rearrangement links TRBV27 to TRBJ1-6; the D is unclear. This CDR3 has 14 amino acids. Germline V gene data show CDR1 as MNHEY and CDR2 as SMNVEV (reference sequence). Trimming pared 3 bases from V and 7 bases from J, leaving 10 bases between. The CDR3: CASSFPTVNSPLHF. DNA of the CDR3: TGTGCCAGCAGTTTCCCCACGGTGAATTCACCCCTCCACTTT.

The V call is TRBV27, the J call TRBJ1-1; D is unclear. Germline V gene lookup returns CDR1 MNHEY and CDR2 SMNVEV (reference sequence). This CDR3 spans 14 amino acids. Trimming pared 8 bases from V and 1 base from J, leaving 14 bases between. CDR3 in DNA: TGTGCCAGCGAGTCCTTGGGCCCGAACACTGAAGCTTTCTTT. Amino acids: CASESLGPNTEAFF.

This chain uses TRBV18 with TRBJ2-3, with D perhaps matching TRBD2 (6 bases). Germline loops: CDR1 KGHSH, CDR2 LQKENI. The CDR3 is made up of 15 amino acids. V lost 4 bases, J lost 1 base, and 12 bases lay in between. The CDR3 region is CASSLRASGTDTQYF. In nucleotides, the CDR3 is TGTGCCAGCTCACTCCGCGCTAGCGGCACAGATACGCAGTATTTT.

This chain joins TRBV6-1 and TRBJ2-7; tentatively, D is TRBD1 (6 bases). V gave up 1 base and J gave up 3 bases, with 13 bases separating them. There are 15 residues in the CDR3. CDR1 is MNHNS and CDR2 is SASEGT in the germline V gene. DNA of the CDR3: TGTGCCAGCAGTGAAGGGCAGGGGAGTCTCTACGAGCAGTACTTC. The encoded protein is CASSEGQGSLYEQYF.

The V call is TRBV4-2, the J call TRBJ2-5; 10 positions match TRBD2. The CDR3 runs to 19 residues. From germline, CDR1 is LGHNA and CDR2 YNFKEQ. The trim removed 1 base at V and 5 bases at J, leaving 16 bases unmatched. CDR3 protein: CASSQVGLAGVRSGETQYF. DNA of the CDR3: TGTGCCAGCAGCCAAGTCGGGCTAGCGGGAGTCCGTAGTGGCGAGACCCAGTACTTC.

The chain links TRBV19 to TRBJ2-7, with 15 bases matching TRBD2. CDR3 length: 17 amino acids. Germline V gives CDR1 LNHDA, CDR2 SQIVND (reference sequence). The V and J ends lost 6 bases and 2 bases, in that order; junction bases with no gene match: 8. The CDR3 reads CASSRTSGRASTYEQYF. The CDR3 DNA reads TGTGCCAGTAGCCGGACTAGCGGGAGGGCCTCTACCTACGAGCAGTACTTC.

This clone has only a few counts. V and J are TRBV19 and TRBJ2-7; TRBD1 aligns across 9 bases. The V segment lost 10 bases and the J segment 6 bases; nucleotides outside the gene matches: 10. CDR1 is LNHDA and CDR2 is SQIVND in the germline V gene (reference sequence). The CDR3 is made up of 13 amino acids. The CDR3 DNA is TGTGCCACGAGGGGGACAGGGTTATCCGAGCAGTACTTC. Protein sequence: CATRGTGLSEQYF.

The chain uses TRBV10-3 and TRBJ2-7; 11 bases are a match to TRBD2. Germline CDR1 and CDR2: ENHRY and SYGVKD. This CDR3 region has 14 residues. J gave up 6 bases and V 2 bases, and 3 bases lay outside the gene matches. CDR3 residues: CAISEPLAGGEQYV. The CDR3 DNA reads as TGTGCCATCAGTGAGCCCCTAGCGGGGGGCGAGCAGTACGTC.

The gene calls are TRBV6-5 and TRBJ2-1, with 10 bases lining up with TRBD1. The CDR3 loop spans 13 amino acids. Looked up from germline, CDR1 is MNHEY and CDR2 is SVGAGI. CDR3 DNA: TGTGGCTCCGAGAGACAGGGGGCGAATGAGCAGTTCTTC. Its protein is CGSERQGANEQFF.

The J gene is TRBJ2-1, the V gene TRBV5-6, with 10 bases matching TRBD1. J lost 5 bases, V lost 4 bases, and 9 bases had no gene match. The CDR3 runs 16 residues. Germline CDR1 is SGHDT and CDR2 is YYEEEE. The CDR3 coding sequence is TGTGCCAGCAGCCCAGACAGGGGGCGGGAGGACAATGAGCAGTTCTTC. Protein: CASSPDRGREDNEQFF.

This chain uses TRBV7-2 with TRBJ1-1; D is unresolved. There are 15 residues in the CDR3. V was pared by 1 base and J by 0 bases, with 9 bases between. Germline V gene data show CDR1 as SGHTA and CDR2 as FQGNSA. The CDR3 here is CASSLVQEMNTEAFF. CDR3 sequence (DNA): TGTGCCAGCAGCTTAGTGCAGGAAATGAACACTGAAGCTTTCTTT.

CDR3 amino acids: CASSSPGQASDSGANVLTF. For the CDR3, the DNA is TGTGCCAGTAGTTCCCCTGGACAGGCCTCTGACTCTGGGGCCAACGTCCTGACTTTC. The chain is built from TRBV19 and TRBJ2-6; 7 bases match TRBD1. CDR1 LNHDA and CDR2 SQIVND come from the germline V gene (reference sequence). This CDR3 comprises 19 residues. Losses at the gene ends were 5 bases for V and 0 bases for J; bases not matched to a gene: 13.

This clone was picked up one time. V usage is TRBV3-1 (or the pseudogene TRBV3-2) and J usage is TRBJ2-5, with a possible D match to TRBD1 (7 bases). The CDR3 loop spans 16 amino acids. V lost 0 bases and J lost 10, with 21 bases in between. Germline V lookup: CDR1 LGHDT, CDR2 YNNKEL (reference sequence). CDR3 region: CASSQDRGAVTSGQYF. The CDR3 nucleotides are TGTGCCAGCAGCCAAGACAGGGGGGCCGTGACGAGTGGCCAGTACTTC.

The V call is TRBV5-5, the J call TRBJ2-7; TRBD2 is a possible D gene (6 bases). With 3 bases removed from V and 3 bases from J, the gap between germline ends came to 19 bases. The germline V gene has CDR1 SGHKS and CDR2 YYEKEE (reference sequence). The CDR3 has 16 amino acids. The CDR3 nucleotides are TGTGCCAGCAGCTATGGTGTCGGGGCGGGAAACTACGAGCAGTACTTC. Its protein is CASSYGVGAGNYEQYF.

This clone showed up just a few times. The rearrangement uses TRBV27 and TRBJ1-6; D is perhaps TRBD1 (6 bases). The CDR3 is 15 amino acids. Germline V CDR1 and CDR2: MNHEY, SMNVEV (reference sequence). Trimming stripped 3 bases from V and 14 bases from J, with 20 bases between. This CDR3 reads CASSLVDSSRMTLHF. DNA of the CDR3: TGTGCCAGCAGTTTGGTGGACAGCTCGCGGATGACCCTCCACTTT.

The CDR3 DNA reads TGCGCCAGCAGCGTTAGCGGGAGTGGTACCGGGGAGCTGTTTTTT. It encodes CASSVSGSGTGELFF. The chain employs TRBV5-1 and TRBJ2-2, with 9 positions matching TRBD2. Germline lookup yields CDR1 SGHRS and CDR2 YFSETQ. V dropped 4 bases and J dropped 5; count of bases not matched to a gene: 6. This CDR3 region has 15 residues.

This clone was seen only a few times. J is TRBJ1-2 and V is TRBV7-2; the D gene is possibly TRBD1 (6 bases). The germline gives CDR1 SGHTA, CDR2 FQGNSA. V lost 8 bases, J lost 6 bases, and 16 bases lay in between. This CDR3 has 13 residues. The CDR3 is CASSKGGLHGYTF. The CDR3 DNA reads as TGTGCCAGCTCCAAGGGGGGGCTCCATGGCTACACCTTC. Looking up the rest from reference TRBV7-2 and TRBJ1-2 gives the full variable domain: GAGVSQSPSNKVTEKGKDVELRCDPISGHTALYWYRQSLGQGLEFLIYFQGNSAPDKSGLPSDRFSAERTGGSVSTLTIQRTQQEDSAVYLCASSKGGLHGYTFGSGTRLTVV.

The chain links TRBV11-3 to TRBJ2-3, with TRBD1 as a possible D gene (6 bases). Trimming left V 5 bases short and J 2 bases short, with 14 bases between. From germline, CDR1 is SGHNT and CDR2 YENEEA. The CDR3 consists of 15 residues. CDR3 sequence: CASSRRQALTDTQYF. The CDR3 DNA sequence: TGTGCCAGCAGCCGCCGACAGGCGCTCACAGATACGCAGTATTTT.